Below, 3 T cell receptor beta chains from the same sample are listed, as sequenced in a study of CD8 T cells in ankylosing spondylitis. MiXCR, applied by TCRdb to the 5' RACE reads, yields one record per CDR3 protein. Altogether some 270,000 distinct CDR3 sequences are present, 18% being singletons, with the ten largest covering around 33%. The specimen was blood, either unsorted or a sorted T cell fraction (not recorded which). These receptors all stem from a male donor with ankylosing spondylitis or in good health (not recorded which).

The V call is TRBV7-9, the J call TRBJ2-3; the D gene could be TRBD1 or TRBD2 (7 bases each). The CDR3 contains 16 residues. The V end was cut by 5 bases, the J end by 5 bases, with 20 bases between. Germline CDR1 and CDR2: SEHNR and FQNEAQ (reference sequence). The CDR3 region has the DNA TGTGCCAGCAGCCCTAGGGGGCAGCGGGATGGAGATACGCAGTATTTT. This translates into CASSPRGQRDGDTQYF. Filled out from reference TRBV7-9 and TRBJ2-3, the complete variable domain reads DTGVSQNPRHKITKRGQNVTFRCDPISEHNRLYWYRQTLGQGPEFLTYFQNEAQLEKSRLLSDRFSAERPKGSFSTLEIQRTEQGDSAMYLCASSPRGQRDGDTQYFGPGTRLTVL.

This chain links TRBV20-1 with TRBJ2-7; 10 bases match TRBD2. J lost 2 bases, V lost 1 base, and 17 bases had no gene match. The germline V gene encodes CDR1 DFQATT and CDR2 SNEGSKA (reference sequence). The CDR3 spans 19 residues. The CDR3 loop reads CSARVISSGSVLGPYEQYF. In DNA, the CDR3 is TGCAGTGCTAGAGTAATATCTAGCGGGAGCGTTTTGGGGCCCTACGAGCAGTACTTC.

The J gene is TRBJ1-3, the V gene TRBV29-1; 7 nucleotides align to TRBD1. The trim removed 7 bases at V and 0 bases at J, leaving 9 bases unmatched. CDR1 and CDR2 (germline): SQVTM, ANQGSEA. This CDR3 region has 15 residues. CDR3 in amino acids: CSALGQPSSGNTIYF. DNA for the CDR3: TGCAGCGCTTTGGGACAGCCGAGCTCTGGAAACACCATATATTTT.